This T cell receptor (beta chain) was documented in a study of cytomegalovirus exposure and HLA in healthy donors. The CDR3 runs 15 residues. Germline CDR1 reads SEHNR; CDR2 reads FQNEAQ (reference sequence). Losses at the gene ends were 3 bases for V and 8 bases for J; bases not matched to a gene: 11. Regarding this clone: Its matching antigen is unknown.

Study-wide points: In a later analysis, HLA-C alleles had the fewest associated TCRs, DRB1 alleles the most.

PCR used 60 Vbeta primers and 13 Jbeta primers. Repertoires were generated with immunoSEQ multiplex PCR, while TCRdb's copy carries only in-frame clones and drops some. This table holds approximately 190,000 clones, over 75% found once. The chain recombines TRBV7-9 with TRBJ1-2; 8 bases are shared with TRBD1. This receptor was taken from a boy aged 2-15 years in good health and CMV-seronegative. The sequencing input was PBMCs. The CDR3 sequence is CASSFSRQGAAGYTF. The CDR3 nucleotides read TGTGCCAGCAGCTTTTCCCGGCAGGGGGCCGCGGGCTACACCTTC.